This T cell receptor (beta chain) was retrieved from a study of cytomegalovirus exposure and HLA in healthy donors (dated by TCRdb to about 2017). Study-level background: An earlier analysis of roughly 630 of the donors reported 250 to 300 Gb of sequence data and more than 90 million unique TCR beta sequences from 150 million to 200 million T cells. The number of typed donors differed by locus: about 620-640 for A, B, C, DRB1 and DQB1; about 520 for DQA1; over 600 for DPA1; and around 470 for DPB1. Donor age, sex, ethnicity and CMV serostatus were compiled alongside the repertoire data. In a later genetic analysis, genome-wide SNP genotypes for about 55% of the roughly 670 donors were used, and that subset was treated as a discovery cohort. Approximately 330 gigabases of sequencing data and around 85 million unique TCR sequences made up an early release that covered 500 to 700 HLA-typed donors. Of the 300 to 500 genotyped donors, 80% to 90% were placed in the genetic ancestry cluster associated with self-reported Caucasian donors. The aim of the study was to test whether cataloging public T cell receptors could identify signatures of past pathogen exposure. The T cell repertoires of some 670 subjects were profiled by immunosequencing and related to cytomegalovirus serostatus. Among 300 to 500 genotyped donors of the cohort, an average of around 240,000 unique TCR beta nucleotide sequences was sequenced per donor, of which 15% to 20% were non-productive. A later analysis re-examined previously published TCR beta repertoires from about 670 donors and added high-resolution HLA genotyping to investigate patterns of TCR occurrence. Because of strong linkage in the cohort, a few DR-DQ haplotypes were treated as single units for association and clustering. Along with the approximately 620-subject first cohort, a separate validation cohort of over 90 different subjects was used. HLA typing covered class I and class II loci at four-digit resolution. All discovery cohort repertoires had been generated on a single sequencing platform. The later analysis used no new phenotypic data to find candidate immune exposures, relying instead on TCR beta sequences and their occurrence across donors. An earlier analysis of several hundred of the donors applied high-throughput TCR beta sequencing to assess whether each TCR beta V gene segment acted as functional or pseudogenic. To predict cytomegalovirus infection status, the study combined high-throughput TCR immunosequencing, statistical association of individual TCRs with disease status, and machine learning.

The library was produced with the immunoSEQ multiplex PCR assay. The multiplex PCR relied on a mix of 60 forward primers for TCR Vbeta segments and 13 reverse primers for TCR Jbeta segments. The CDR3 region of rearranged TCR beta genes was amplified from genomic DNA by a multiplex PCR assay. The amplified TCR beta libraries were sequenced on the Illumina HiSeq System as 87-base-pair reads. The published analysis was carried out like this. A later analysis counted tens of millions of unique TCR beta chains across the 500 to 850 repertoires, and around 9.9 million of these chains were shared by at least two donors. A nearest-neighbor algorithm error-corrected the raw reads and collapsed the reads into unique sequences, merging closely related sequences to remove PCR and sequencing errors. CDR3 sequences were aligned to IMGT reference sequences to assign V, D and J gene segments. For a sequence to be retained, a match of at least six nucleotides was required to both a V gene segment and a J gene segment. Rearrangements were called productive when the CDR3 lacked stop codons and stayed in frame with V and J; all others were non-productive. Following IMGT convention, CDR3 was defined as the stretch from the second conserved V-encoded cysteine to the conserved J-encoded phenylalanine. The earlier analysis of a few hundred of the donors excluded sequences that lacked an unambiguous match to a single V gene segment. In an earlier analysis of a few hundred of the donors, a V segment was called functional when productive rearrangements were above 56.7%, and segregating when the standard deviation between donors exceeded 5%. A statistical classification framework was built for diagnosing cytomegalovirus status from the catalog of TCR beta chain sequences. V and J gene assignment, in a later analysis, came from comparing TCR nucleotide sequences with IMGT/GENE-DB human TR gene sequences. The TCRdist pipeline was used in a later analysis to assign CDR3 sequences and most-parsimonious VDJ recombination scenarios. In a later analysis, each TCR beta chain was defined by its CDR3 amino acid sequence together with its V-gene family, and reads lacking a unique V-gene family were excluded. A later analysis removed roughly 590 highly shared, low-generation-probability nucleotide sequences to deal with suspected cross-contamination and a sequencing artifact. For each public chain, a later analysis derived a clonal expansion index from normalized ranks of inferred template counts within each repertoire. Generation probabilities in a later analysis came from a VDJ recombination model fitted to out-of-frame rearrangements, and those results were checked against IGoR. Hypergeometric tests were used in a later analysis to score TCR-TCR, TCR-HLA and TCR-CMV co-occurrence, with a repertoire-size bias correction applied to the TCR pairs. False discovery rates were estimated in a later analysis by permuting HLA or CMV assignments 20 times. In a later analysis, co-occurring TCRs were grouped with DBSCAN, and TCRdist sequence similarity was added when clustering was performed within HLA-allele-positive subsets. Repertoires with fewer than 30,000 or more than 120,000 public chains were left out of co-occurrence clustering, as were about 5 repertoires with anomalous nucleotide sharing. TCRdb re-hosts the immuneACCESS table, in-frame sequences only. Its copies lack some clones; in the studies checked, an unresolved V gene accounts for under half of them, and the cause for the rest is not known. The DNA gave D and trimming, while V, J and clone size come from that table. This sample is represented by 110,000 or so clones; roughly 80% of them were singletons. Jointly, the top ten make up approximately 5% of the sample.

The cohort consisted of hundreds of healthy bone marrow donors. Cohort members were all nominally healthy when sampled, although unrecorded immune exposures were likely present. The donor was CMV seropositive and was included in the group of 250 to 300 seropositive cohort members. Each donor provided a peripheral blood sample, and peripheral blood mononuclear cells were used for TCR beta sequencing. The Qiagen DNeasy Blood Extraction Kit was used to extract genomic DNA from the blood cell samples. Turning to this clone: Its antigen is currently not known. Base qualities are not provided; no much larger clone lies one nucleotide away.

Trimming removed 4 bases from V and 4 bases from J, leaving 13 bases between the germline ends. From the cysteine up to the phenylalanine, the CDR3 has a length of 14 residues. The DNA shown is the 42-base CDR3, in frame from base 1. CDR1 and CDR2 (MGHRA, YSYEKL) derive from the germline V gene. Points the paper makes about the study in general: The cohort was sequenced for TCR beta chains only, and without alpha or paired-chain data the features that could be detected were limited. A later analysis reported that several top co-occurrence clusters appeared linked to parvovirus B19, influenza, CMV and Epstein-Barr virus. According to the authors, the approach could potentially be generalized to other disease states and immunological phenotypes. In a later genetic analysis, fewer N-insertions in productive TCRs were reported among donors in an Asian-associated ancestry cluster than the roughly 700-donor mean. Because counts were too low, seventeen rarely observed V segments, including chromosome 9 orphons, were left out of the earlier analysis of 587 of the donors. According to a later analysis, TCR association rates differed among HLA loci, with DRB1 alleles showing the most associated TCRs and HLA-C alleles showing the fewest. A further reported finding was that TCR beta sequences accurately predicted the HLA-A and HLA-B alleles for most subjects in the first cohort. In a later analysis, HLA-associated TCR beta chains were found to be more clonally expanded and to have lower generation probabilities than equally common non-associated chains. Sequencing depth was assumed to be roughly uniform across donors in the presence/absence analyses, though that assumption may not hold. A cluster of highly shared sequence variants was judged likely to represent a technical artifact of the sequencing pipeline. Correlated functional status among segregating V segments might reflect linkage disequilibrium, but an unknown experimental factor could not be ruled out. For the cohort, immune exposure information was limited to CMV serostatus. Some IMGT-functional V segments, including TRBV6-2 and TRBV6-3, could not be distinguished by the 87-base-pair reads and were therefore excluded. An earlier analysis of around 540 of the donors showed that most TCR beta V segments appeared in productive rearrangements either about 90% or about 30% of the time, which broadly matched IMGT annotations. HLA typing was unavailable for some donors at each locus, so association tests used only the typed subset. Across donors, most TCR sequences were observed very rarely, whereas some public TCRs were present in many individuals. Cytomegalovirus status was reported to be diagnosed by the classifier with high specificity and sensitivity in both the original and validation cohorts. Most CMV-associated TCR beta chains appeared to be HLA-restricted in a later analysis, and the HLA associations seemed to be driven largely by CMV exposure. In vitro tests confirmed that three of the cytomegalovirus-associated TCR beta chains recognize cytomegalovirus antigens. Specific HLA alleles were associated with roughly 16,000 TCR beta sequences at a false discovery rate of 0.05 in a later analysis. In a later genetic analysis, a missense DCLRE1C variant was associated with V-gene and J-gene trimming of TCR beta chains, and the association was replicated in an independent cohort. The study gave a list of under 200 TCR beta chains associated with cytomegalovirus. When HLA alleles, especially DR and DQ, strongly co-occurred, attributing TCR associations to individual alleles was difficult.

The source is a young woman in good health and CMV-seropositive. Sample: PBMCs. The chain is assembled from TRBV4-1 and TRBJ1-1, with the D gene not confidently named. In nucleotide form, the sequence is TGCGCCAGCAGCCCCCGGGAAGGTAGCACTGAAGCTTTCTTT. This translates into CASSPREGSTEAFF.